The 10 T cell receptor beta chains in this list originate from one sample, sequenced in a study of response to subunit inactivated influenza vaccine. One entry per CDR3 protein, called by TCRdb with MiXCR from the RT-PCR reads. Seen here are hundreds of thousands of distinct CDR3 sequences, around 18% observed once, and the top ten hold roughly 11%. The input for sequencing was PBMCs from blood, taken about 5 days after vaccination. These receptors were collected from a middle-aged man who received an inactivated influenza vaccine.

Here the CDR3 DNA reads TGTGCCAGCAGCCGACCGACTACAGGGGGCTCCTACAATGAGCAGTTCTTC. This gives the protein CASSRPTTGGSYNEQFF. This chain links TRBV7-2 with TRBJ2-1; TRBD1 agrees at 8 bases. V trimming: 5 bases; J trimming: 0 bases; junction bases outside the gene matches: 9. Germline loops: CDR1 SGHTA, CDR2 FQGNSA. The CDR3 is made up of 17 amino acids.

This clonotype occurred many times. The V gene is TRBV9, the J gene TRBJ2-5; perhaps TRBD1 as D (6 bases). Germline CDR1 reads SGDLS; CDR2 reads YYNGEE. Trimming removed 0 bases at V and 1 base at J, with 10 bases between. The CDR3 is 15 residues long. DNA for the CDR3: TGTGCCAGCAGCGTAGGTCCCAGGGGCCAAGAGACCCAGTACTTC. The encoded protein is CASSVGPRGQETQYF.

This clonotype has just a few counts. The V call is TRBV5-1, the J call TRBJ2-5; 7 bases agree with TRBD1. Germline values: CDR1 SGHRS, CDR2 YFSETQ. With V trimmed by 4 bases and J by 3 bases, 9 bases remained unmatched. The CDR3 contains 15 residues. CDR3 residues: CASSHLVGGEETQYF. CDR3 DNA sequence: TGCGCCAGCAGCCATCTGGTAGGGGGCGAAGAGACCCAGTACTTC.

V and J are TRBV7-2 and TRBJ2-5; TRBD2 might be the D (7 bases). V lost 5 bases and J 2 bases, leaving 15 bases between the germline ends. From germline, CDR1 is SGHTA and CDR2 FQGNSA. The CDR3 sequence is 15 residues long. The CDR3 reads CASSRGGGRQETQYF. DNA for the CDR3: TGTGCCAGCAGCAGGGGGGGCGGGAGACAAGAGACCCAGTACTTC.

This sequence joins TRBV10-3 and TRBJ1-5; 8 bases map to TRBD1. Germline V gene sequence: CDR1 ENHRY, CDR2 SYGVKD. Trimming removed 3 bases from V and 2 bases from J; junction bases left unmatched: 6. The CDR3 consists of 16 residues. CDR3 in DNA: TGTGCCATCAGTGATTTCCCAGGGGGCGGCAATCAGCCCCAGCATTTT. Protein product: CAISDFPGGGNQPQHF.

This rearrangement joins TRBV4-2 to TRBJ2-5, with 10 positions matching TRBD2. The CDR3 is 16 residues long. The ends lost 0 bases at V and 5 bases at J; junction bases unmatched: 6. Per the germline V gene, CDR1 is LGHNA and CDR2 is YNFKEQ. The CDR3 sequence: CASSQESLAGRETQYF. In nucleotides, the CDR3 is TGTGCCAGCAGCCAAGAGTCACTAGCGGGACGGGAGACCCAGTACTTC.

The table lists this clonotype with a few counts. The chain recombines TRBV11-2 with TRBJ2-2; D possibly corresponds to TRBD2 (7 bases). Germline V gene data show CDR1 as SGHAT and CDR2 as FQNNGV. With 5 bases removed from V and 5 bases from J, the gap between germline ends came to 15 bases. This CDR3 is built from 15 residues. The CDR3, as DNA: TGTGCCAGCAGCCGCGGGGGACAAGCGACCGGGGAGCTGTTTTTT. This encodes CASSRGGQATGELFF.

The table lists this clonotype with many counts. This sequence joins TRBV5-1 and TRBJ2-7; D is undetermined. This CDR3 comprises 11 residues. Germline V lookup: CDR1 SGHRS, CDR2 YFSETQ. V gave up 1 base and J gave up 7 bases, with 6 bases separating them. The CDR3 here is CASSLRREQYF. DNA for the CDR3: TGCGCCAGCAGCTTGAGACGAGAGCAGTACTTC. Full variable domain (remainder filled in from reference TRBV5-1 and TRBJ2-7): KAGVTQTPRYLIKTRGQQVTLSCSPISGHRSVSWYQQTPGQGLQFLFEYFSETQRNKGNFPGRFSGRQFSNSRSEMNVSTLELGDSALYLCASSLRREQYFGPGTRLTVT.

This clonotype has more than one count but fewer than ten. The chain has TRBV7-2 and TRBJ2-3; D gene unclear. CDR1 is SGHTA and CDR2 is FQGNSA in the germline V gene. This CDR3 region has 12 residues. V gave up 1 base and J gave up 10 bases, with 9 bases separating them. Here the CDR3 reads CASSLVQVSQYF. For the CDR3, the DNA is TGTGCCAGCAGCTTAGTCCAAGTTTCGCAGTATTTT.

This clonotype was seen a handful of times. The chain joins TRBV20-1 to TRBJ2-2; 8 bases line up with TRBD2. The CDR3 runs 16 residues. CDR1 and CDR2 (germline): DFQATT, SNEGSKA (reference sequence). Unmatched junction bases numbered 7, after V lost 0 bases and J lost 4 bases. The CDR3 loop is CSAREAGRVTTGELFF. The DNA for the CDR3 is TGCAGTGCTAGAGAGGCCGGGAGGGTGACCACCGGGGAGCTGTTTTTT.